This T cell receptor (beta chain) emerged from a study of blood T cell repertoires in COVID-19. As handled by the study authors: It was from reference gene primer amplification that nucleated cell counts were estimated. This table comes from immunoSEQ multiplex PCR, and its TCRdb copy is limited to in-frame clones, with some not included. The V and J calls and clone size come from that table; D and trimming were worked out from the DNA. This sample carries fewer than 90,000 clones, approximately 88% of them seen once, and the ten largest clones take about 0.51%. The CDR3 spans 14 residues. Germline V gives CDR1 SGHRS, CDR2 YFSETQ. V lost 4 bases to trimming and J lost 8 bases; unmatched junction nucleotides: 6.

The source material was peripheral blood. The chain carries TRBV5-1 and TRBJ1-6; 7 nucleotides line up with TRBD1. The receptor comes from a man aged 55 to 70 with acute or convalescent COVID-19. CDR3 loop: CASSPTGLDSPLHF. The CDR3 DNA follows: TGCGCCAGCAGCCCGACAGGGTTGGATTCACCCCTCCACTTT.